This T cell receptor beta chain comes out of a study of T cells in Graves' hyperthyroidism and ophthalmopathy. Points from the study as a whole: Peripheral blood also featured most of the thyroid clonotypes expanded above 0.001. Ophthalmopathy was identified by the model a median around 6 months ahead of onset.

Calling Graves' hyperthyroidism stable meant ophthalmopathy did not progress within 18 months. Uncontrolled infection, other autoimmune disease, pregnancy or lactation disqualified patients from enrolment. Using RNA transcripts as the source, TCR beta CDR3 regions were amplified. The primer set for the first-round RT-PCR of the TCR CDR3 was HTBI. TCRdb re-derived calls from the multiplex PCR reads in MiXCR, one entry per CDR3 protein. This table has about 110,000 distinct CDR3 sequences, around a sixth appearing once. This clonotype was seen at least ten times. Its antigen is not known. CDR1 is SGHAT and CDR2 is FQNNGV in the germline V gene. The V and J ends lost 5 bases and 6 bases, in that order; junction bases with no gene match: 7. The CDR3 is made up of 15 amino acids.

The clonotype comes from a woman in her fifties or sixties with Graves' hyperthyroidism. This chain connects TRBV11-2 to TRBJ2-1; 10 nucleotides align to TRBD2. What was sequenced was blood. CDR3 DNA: TGTGCCAGCAGCCCCGGACTAGCGGTAACCAATGAGCAGTTCTTC. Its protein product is CASSPGLAVTNEQFF. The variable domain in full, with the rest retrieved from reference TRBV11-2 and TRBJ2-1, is EAGVAQSPRYKIIEKRQSVAFWCNPISGHATLYWYQQILGQGPKLLIQFQNNGVVDDSQLPKDRFSAERLKGVDSTLKIQPAKLEDSAVYLCASSPGLAVTNEQFFGPGTRLTVL.